Listed below are T cell receptor beta chains from one sample, sequenced in a study of CD8 T cells in Susac syndrome. Using its own MiXCR run on the immunoSEQ multiplex PCR reads, TCRdb lists one record per CDR3 protein. The data show 160,000 or so distinct CDR3 sequences, about 94% seen once. Material: CD8+ T cells from PBMCs. These receptors all come from a human donor with multiple sclerosis. CDR3s include the opening cysteine and the closing phenylalanine or tryptophan. The D gene is left open where the match is weak.

d_call,v_call,j_call,cdr3_aa
NA,TRBV27,TRBJ1-5,CASSWGGGNQPQHF
NA,TRBV13,TRBJ2-7,CASSSTHPRDTTYEQYF
NA,TRBV2,TRBJ1-1,CASTLLVGAGTEAFF
NA,TRBV7-8,TRBJ2-7,CASSLVPRGATDEQYF
NA,TRBV11-2,TRBJ2-2,CASTFRQAGGELFF
NA,TRBV28,TRBJ2-5,CASVSSSWQEEETQYF
NA,TRBV30,TRBJ1-1,CAWSVQSFAEAFF
TRBD2,TRBV3-1,TRBJ2-5,CASTQTSGGAGETQYF
NA,TRBV27,TRBJ2-5,CASRRAYQETQYF
NA,TRBV12-5,TRBJ2-3,CASVSLSEPPITDTQYF
NA,TRBV9,TRBJ2-7,CASSVGPEQYF
TRBD2,TRBV3-1,TRBJ2-5,CASSPGLAGAFQETQYF
NA,TRBV19,TRBJ2-4,CASSIDDGGLSKNIQYF
NA,TRBV3-1,TRBJ2-1,CASSQGQRYNEQFF
TRBD2,TRBV30,TRBJ2-2,CAWTKRGPGELFF
NA,TRBV29-1,TRBJ2-1,CSVGEGGGYEQFF
NA,TRBV11-1,TRBJ1-2,CASIPISEDYGYTF
NA,TRBV20-1,TRBJ2-2,CSARDQGHPEELFF
NA,TRBV7-2,TRBJ2-5,CASSRDGGPQETQYF
NA,TRBV12-5,TRBJ2-7,CASGLGGTYEQYF
TRBD1,TRBV2,TRBJ2-7,CASSGGQVRSYEQYF
NA,TRBV12-3/TRBV12-4,TRBJ2-5,CASSPYPGSETQYF
NA,TRBV12-3/TRBV12-4,TRBJ2-7,CASSLSSSSYEQYF
NA,TRBV3-1,TRBJ2-7,CASSPDQGVGEQYF
TRBD1,TRBV30,TRBJ2-7,CAWSYGTASEQYF
TRBD2,TRBV11-2,TRBJ2-1,CASSKGLAGEQFF
TRBD1,TRBV12-3/TRBV12-4,TRBJ2-1,CASSFRRTRGNEQFF
TRBD1,TRBV7-8,TRBJ2-3,CASSSRSGQGADTQYF
NA,TRBV30,TRBJ1-2,CAWRGRNYGYTF
TRBD1,TRBV5-1,TRBJ1-2,CASSSDRDGGYTF
TRBD2,TRBV3-1,TRBJ2-5,CASIDSGGGASGWETQYF
NA,TRBV9,TRBJ2-2,CASSASGTRNTGELFF
NA,TRBV12-5,TRBJ2-7,CASGLVYEQYF
TRBD1,TRBV29-1,TRBJ1-2,CSVAGTGNGGYTF
TRBD1,TRBV19,TRBJ2-7,CASSSGQGAYEQYF
NA,TRBV28,TRBJ2-1,CASSSSSGVLRYEQFF
NA,TRBV21-1,TRBJ2-6,CASSALGVGGSSGANVLTF
NA,TRBV20-1,TRBJ2-7,CSARDRKGAYEQYF